The rows below give T cell receptor beta chains drawn from one sample of a study of lymphopenia after photon versus proton radiotherapy. The protocol was immunoSEQ multiplex PCR, while the TCRdb copy is restricted to in-frame clones and leaves out a portion. The sample yields around 63,000 clones, approximately 86% seen once. This specimen consisted of peripheral blood, obtained from a patient treated with photon-based radiotherapy. The receptors originated from a man aged 35 to 55 with gastric cancer. CDR3s include the opening cysteine and the closing phenylalanine or tryptophan. The D gene is left open where the match is weak. Size is omitted from some rows. Given values are once, few, many or a class for expanded clones.

TGTGCCTGGAATCCCGGGACAGGAGATGAAAAACTGTTTTTT | CAWNPGTGDEKLFF | TRBV30 | TRBD1 | NA | TRBJ1-4
TGTGCCATCTCAAGGACAGGCGCCGAGCAGTACTTC | CAISRTGAEQYF | TRBV10-3 | TRBD1 | NA | TRBJ2-7
TGTGCCAGCAGCCTCGGGACAGGGGCCGCTTTCTTT | CASSLGTGAAFF | TRBV7-3 | TRBD1 | NA | TRBJ1-1
TGTGCCAGCAGCCAGAACACTGAAGCTTTCTTT | CASSQNTEAFF | TRBV7-9 | NA | few | TRBJ1-1
TGTGCCAGTAGTAATGGAAGGCCCCTCCACTTT | CASSNGRPLHF | TRBV19 | NA | NA | TRBJ1-6
TGTGCCAGTCATAAGATTGGACTCACGAGACCTGAAGCTTTCTTT | CASHKIGLTRPEAFF | TRBV19 | NA | NA | TRBJ1-1
TGTGCCAGCAGCTCAGGGGGCGGCTACAATGAGCAGTTCTTC | CASSSGGGYNEQFF | TRBV5-6 | TRBD1 | NA | TRBJ2-1
TGTGCCAGCAGTTACTCCCCAGGCCGCTCCTACGAGCAGTACTTC | CASSYSPGRSYEQYF | TRBV6-5 | NA | NA | TRBJ2-7
TGTGCCAGCAGTTTAGGACAGGGGGCGATCGGGGAGCTGTTTTTT | CASSLGQGAIGELFF | TRBV6-5 | TRBD1 | once | TRBJ2-2
TGTGCCAGCAGCTTCACGGGGCAGCGGGGAGCAGATACGCAGTATTTT | CASSFTGQRGADTQYF | TRBV5-6 | TRBD2 | NA | TRBJ2-3
TGTGCCAGCTCACCGATTGGTGGGGCGAACACCGGGGAGCTGTTTTTT | CASSPIGGANTGELFF | TRBV18 | NA | once | TRBJ2-2
TGTGCCAGCAGTTTAGAGCGTACGGGGGCGGGTGGCTACACCTTC | CASSLERTGAGGYTF | TRBV27 | NA | NA | TRBJ1-2
TGTGCCAGCAGAAGCCAGGGGACTAACACTGAAGCTTTCTTT | CASRSQGTNTEAFF | TRBV27 | NA | few | TRBJ1-1
TGCGCCAGCAGGATCACCGGGGGCACCAACACTGAAGCTTTCTTT | CASRITGGTNTEAFF | TRBV5-1 | NA | NA | TRBJ1-1
TGTGCCAGCAGTGCTTATGGGGGCGGCTATGGCTACACCTTC | CASSAYGGGYGYTF | TRBV6-5 | NA | few | TRBJ1-2
TGTGCCAGCAGCTTAGTCCCCGGAAATAACTATGGCTACACCTTC | CASSLVPGNNYGYTF | TRBV11-2 | NA | few | TRBJ1-2
TGTGCCAGCGGGGGGGCGGGCACCGGGGAGCTGTTTTTT | CASGGAGTGELFF | TRBV7-9 | NA | NA | TRBJ2-2
TGTGCCAGTAGTATAACGGCGGCCGGTCGAGCCTACGAGCAGTACTTC | CASSITAAGRAYEQYF | TRBV19 | NA | once | TRBJ2-7
TGTGCCAGTAGTGTCTCGACGAGGACTGAAGCTTTCTTT | CASSVSTRTEAFF | TRBV19 | NA | NA | TRBJ1-1
TGTGCCAGCAGCCCTAAGGGGGCAGGTGATGAAGCTTTCTTT | CASSPKGAGDEAFF | TRBV9 | TRBD1 | NA | TRBJ1-1
TGTGCCAGCACCCCCGGGGGACTTAACTATGGCTACACCTTC | CASTPGGLNYGYTF | TRBV6-6 | NA | NA | TRBJ1-2
TGTGCCACTACAGGGGGGACAGGGTACACCGGGGAGCTGTTTTTT | CATTGGTGYTGELFF | TRBV25-1 | TRBD1 | NA | TRBJ2-2
TGTGCCAGCAGCCCGGGGGGAAACACCGGGGAGCTGTTTTTT | CASSPGGNTGELFF | TRBV11-3 | TRBD2 | NA | TRBJ2-2
TGTGCCAGCAGACAGGACAGGGGCTCAGGCTACACCTTC | CASRQDRGSGYTF | TRBV6-5 | TRBD1 | once | TRBJ1-2
TGCAGCGTTGGAACCATGGGGGGAGGCACTGAAGCTTTCTTT | CSVGTMGGGTEAFF | TRBV29-1 | NA | NA | TRBJ1-1
TGTGCCAGCAAGGGAGAGGGGAACACTGAAGCTTTCTTT | CASKGEGNTEAFF | TRBV6-1 | NA | NA | TRBJ1-1
TGTGCCTCCGGACGGGGGGCGGAAGGCTACACCTTC | CASGRGAEGYTF | TRBV30 | NA | NA | TRBJ1-2
TGTGCCAGCAGCTTAGCCACAGGGGGATCCTACGAGCAGTACTTC | CASSLATGGSYEQYF | TRBV11-2 | TRBD1 | NA | TRBJ2-7
TGTGCCAGCAGCTTAATTCATCAAGCCAATCAGCCCCAGCATTTT | CASSLIHQANQPQHF | TRBV7-8 | NA | NA | TRBJ1-5
TGTGCCAGCTCACCACCAAATCCGAACACTGAAGCTTTCTTT | CASSPPNPNTEAFF | TRBV18 | NA | NA | TRBJ1-1
TGTGCCAGTAGTATTGAAAGTGGAGATACGCAGTATTTT | CASSIESGDTQYF | TRBV19 | NA | NA | TRBJ2-3
TGTGCCAGCAGCGTAGACGGGGTTGGGACCGGGGAGCTGTTTTTT | CASSVDGVGTGELFF | TRBV9 | NA | once | TRBJ2-2
TGTGCCAGCAGCTTCCCGACAGGGACGAACGAGCAGTACTTC | CASSFPTGTNEQYF | TRBV5-4 | TRBD1 | NA | TRBJ2-7
TGTGCCAGCAGCCCCGGGATCTACACCTTC | CASSPGIYTF | TRBV7-9 | NA | NA | TRBJ1-2
TGTGCCAGCAAAGGAGCCGCCTACGAGCAGTACTTC | CASKGAAYEQYF | TRBV6-5 | NA | few | TRBJ2-7
TGTGCCAGCAGCTTCGCCGGGGCTAGCTCCTACGAGCAGTACTTC | CASSFAGASSYEQYF | TRBV5-6 | NA | NA | TRBJ2-7